Presented here are 3 T cell receptor beta chains from one specimen sequenced in a study of T-cell memory formation after mild COVID-19. From the 5' RACE reads, TCRdb called clonotypes with MiXCR, one entry per CDR3 protein. The profile shows some 150,000 distinct CDR3 sequences, 19% of them singletons. Sequencing was done on a sample of PBMCs or a T cell subset sorted from them (not recorded which). The receptors were gathered from an adult woman who had mild COVID-19 (a few samples of this study predate the infection). Cell type and time point are not known.

The table lists this clonotype with a count of one. J is TRBJ1-6 and V is TRBV29-1, with a tentative D call TRBD1 (6 bases). V was pared by 7 bases and J by 7 bases, with 14 bases between. This CDR3 spans 13 amino acids. Per germline, CDR1 SQVTM and CDR2 ANQGSEA. The DNA of the CDR3 is TGCAGCGCCTTGGACAGTATCAATTCACCCCTCCACTTT. This encodes CSALDSINSPLHF.

This clonotype has only a few counts. The chain uses TRBV5-6 and TRBJ2-1, with D unresolved. Between the trimmed V and J ends, which lost 4 bases and 8 bases, there was a span of 22 bases. This CDR3 has 16 residues. Germline V gene sequence: CDR1 SGHDT, CDR2 YYEEEE. In DNA form, the CDR3 reads TGTGCCAGCAGCGCCTATACTATTAAAGGCTTGCATGAGCAGTTCTTC. Protein product: CASSAYTIKGLHEQFF.

This chain connects TRBV19 to TRBJ1-2; no clear D. Germline CDR1 is LNHDA and CDR2 is SQIVND (reference sequence). V lost 1 base to trimming and J lost 0 bases, with 18 bases between them. The length of the CDR3 is 18 residues. CDR3 loop: CASSIGRPTRQANYGYTF. The CDR3 DNA follows: TGTGCCAGTAGTATAGGGCGGCCTACGCGCCAAGCTAACTATGGCTACACCTTC.